This is a list of T cell receptor beta chains from one sample in a study of blood T cells in healthy people across ages. A single record per CDR3 protein comes from TCRdb applying MiXCR to the 5' RACE reads. The sample lists about 930,000 distinct CDR3 sequences, 25% to 35% occurring once. The same data also contributed to another study, on T cells of mothers and their children.

Sequences were obtained from blood. The receptors originated from a woman in her thirties or forties in good health. Both conserved end residues are trimmed from each CDR3.

TRBV5-7	TRBJ2-1	13	ASSFEGVAYNEQF
TRBV12-3/TRBV12-4	TRBJ2-7	14	ASTPGTGGKIGEQY
TRBV20-1	TRBJ2-7	11	SASEMGRYEQY
TRBV4-3	TRBJ1-2	14	ASSQDLGTQNYGYT
TRBV11-2	TRBJ1-6	11	ASSLERSSPLH
TRBV7-3	TRBJ2-1	13	ASSLRIGGADEQF
TRBV5-1	TRBJ2-7	13	ASTRGELSSYEQY
TRBV7-2	TRBJ2-7	12	ASASPAPPYEQY
TRBV7-9	TRBJ2-1	13	ASTRGGTGDNEQF
TRBV28	TRBJ1-1	13	ASNSQGRMNTEAF
TRBV20-1	TRBJ1-1	11	SAPTGGFTEAF
TRBV7-2	TRBJ1-5	10	ASSLGVGTQH
TRBV1	TRBJ2-7	14	TSSQEGAGGSYEQY
TRBV5-6	TRBJ2-2	14	ASSLDGTSLTGELF
TRBV9	TRBJ2-5	12	ASSVEPGAKTQY
TRBV12-3/TRBV12-4	TRBJ2-7	15	ASSRTSGGSSSYEQY
TRBV5-1	TRBJ2-1	12	ASSSRTGLNEQF
TRBV20-1	TRBJ1-2	10	SASPSNYGYT
TRBV20-1	TRBJ1-5	11	SASDRHNQPQH
TRBV11-2	TRBJ2-7	13	ASSSGGTLNYEQY
TRBV9	TRBJ2-5	13	ASSVGQGHGETQY
TRBV9	TRBJ2-5	12	ASSVEGLGETQY
TRBV29-1	TRBJ1-2	11	SVDPSANYGYT
TRBV29-1	TRBJ2-1	11	SVVGASYNEQF
TRBV4-3	TRBJ1-2	11	ASSQDVRGGYT
TRBV12-3/TRBV12-4	TRBJ1-4	13	ASSFTGTGVEKLF
TRBV4-1	TRBJ1-5	14	ASSQDGQGGNQPQH
TRBV4-3	TRBJ2-1	12	ASSEGQGKNEQF
TRBV10-3	TRBJ2-2	11	AIGAGGTGELF
TRBV28	TRBJ1-1	13	ASSLGAESYYEAF
TRBV28	TRBJ1-1	9	ASSLNRVAF
TRBV13	TRBJ1-2	15	ASSYTTGGQKNYGYT
TRBV7-7	TRBJ1-4	16	ASSTRQTLFATNEKLF
TRBV5-1	TRBJ2-1	13	ASSERTWAYNEQF
TRBV4-2	TRBJ1-6	12	ASSQDRANSPLH
TRBV7-2	TRBJ2-1	13	ASRFTGYAYNEQF
TRBV18	TRBJ2-7	11	ACSPGQYYEQY
TRBV7-2	TRBJ1-3	14	ASSLEIASSGNTIY
TRBV18	TRBJ1-4	13	ASSPKTGGNEKLF
TRBV11-2	TRBJ1-6	12	ASSPGGRNSPLH
TRBV15	TRBJ2-5	11	ATSTRRGETQY
TRBV12-5	TRBJ2-3	16	ASGETGLAGARTDTQY